This T cell receptor (beta chain) comes out of a study of CD8 T cells in ankylosing spondylitis. The study, taken as a whole, reports: Existing reports had already noted some motif variants in reactive arthritis synovial fluid and blood.

This clonotype occurred many times. Its specificity is unknown. Per the germline V gene, CDR1 is SGHRS and CDR2 is YFSETQ. The CDR3 spans 20 residues. Deletions cut 4 bases from V and 2 bases from J, with 28 bases between. TCR beta libraries were made by quantitative 5'-RACE with molecular barcodes. A single record per CDR3 protein comes from TCRdb applying MiXCR to the 5' RACE reads. The sample contains 350,000 or so distinct CDR3 sequences, roughly 11% of which appear only once. The clonotype originates from a female donor with ankylosing spondylitis or in good health (not recorded which). This chain joins TRBV5-1 and TRBJ1-5, with D possibly TRBD1 on 6 matching bases. Sequencing input: blood, either unsorted or a sorted T cell fraction (not recorded which). The CDR3 region is CASSPRPRGQFFSGNQPQHF. In nucleotides, the CDR3 is TGCGCCAGCAGCCCACGGCCACGGGGGCAATTTTTTAGTGGCAATCAGCCCCAGCATTTT. Complete variable domain (other parts from reference TRBV5-1 and TRBJ1-5): KAGVTQTPRYLIKTRGQQVTLSCSPISGHRSVSWYQQTPGQGLQFLFEYFSETQRNKGNFPGRFSGRQFSNSRSEMNVSTLELGDSALYLCASSPRPRGQFFSGNQPQHFGDGTRLSIL.